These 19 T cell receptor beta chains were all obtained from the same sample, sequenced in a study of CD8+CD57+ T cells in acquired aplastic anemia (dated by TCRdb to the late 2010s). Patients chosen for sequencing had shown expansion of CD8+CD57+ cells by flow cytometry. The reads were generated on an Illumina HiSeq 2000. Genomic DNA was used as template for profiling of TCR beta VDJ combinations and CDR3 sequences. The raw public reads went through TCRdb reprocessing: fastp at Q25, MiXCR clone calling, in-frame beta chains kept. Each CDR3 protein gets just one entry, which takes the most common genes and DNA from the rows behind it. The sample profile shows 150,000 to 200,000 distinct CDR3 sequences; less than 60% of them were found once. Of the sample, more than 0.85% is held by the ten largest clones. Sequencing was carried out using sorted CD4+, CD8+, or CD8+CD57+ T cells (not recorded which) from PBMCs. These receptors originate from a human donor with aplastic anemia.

The DNA of the CDR3 is TGTGCCAGCAAGGCGAGGTTGGGGACAGAGACCCAGTACTTC. Residues: CASKARLGTETQYF. The gene calls are TRBV2 and TRBJ2-5; the D gene could be TRBD1 or TRBD2 (5 bases each). Trimming removed 7 bases at V and 4 bases at J, with 16 bases between. The CDR3 has 14 amino acids. CDR1 is SNHLY, CDR2 FYNNEI, per germline.

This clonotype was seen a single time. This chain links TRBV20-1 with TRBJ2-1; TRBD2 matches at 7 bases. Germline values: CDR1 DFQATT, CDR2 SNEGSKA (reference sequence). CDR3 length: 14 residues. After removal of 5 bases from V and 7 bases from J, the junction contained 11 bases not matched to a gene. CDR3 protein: CSAPRERGYNEQFF. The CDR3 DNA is TGCAGTGCTCCCCGGGAGCGGGGTTATAATGAGCAGTTCTTC.

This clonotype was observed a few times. CDR3 sequence: CATSDLLEDTEAFF. CDR3 nucleotide sequence: TGTGCCACCAGTGATTTGCTGGAGGACACTGAAGCTTTCTTT. The chain links TRBV24-1 to TRBJ1-1; no clear D. With 0 bases removed from V and 3 bases from J, the gap between germline ends came to 7 bases. This CDR3 contains 14 residues. Germline V gene sequence: CDR1 KGHDR, CDR2 SFDVKD.

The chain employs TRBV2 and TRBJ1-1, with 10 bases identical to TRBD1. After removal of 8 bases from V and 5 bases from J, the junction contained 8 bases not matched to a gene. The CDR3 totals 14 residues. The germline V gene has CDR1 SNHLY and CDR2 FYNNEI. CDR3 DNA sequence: TGTGCCAGCTGGGACAGGGGAATGGAGACTGAAGCTTTCTTT. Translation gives CASWDRGMETEAFF.

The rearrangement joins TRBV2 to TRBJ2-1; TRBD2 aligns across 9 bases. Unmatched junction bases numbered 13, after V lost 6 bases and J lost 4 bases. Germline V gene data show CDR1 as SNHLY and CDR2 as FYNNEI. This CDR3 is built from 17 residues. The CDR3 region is CASSWDGLAGRYNEQFF. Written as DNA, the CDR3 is TGTGCCAGCAGCTGGGACGGGCTAGCGGGGCGTTACAATGAGCAGTTCTTC. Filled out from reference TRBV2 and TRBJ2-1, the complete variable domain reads EPEVTQTPSHQVTQMGQEVILRCVPISNHLYFYWYRQILGQKVEFLVSFYNNEISEKSEIFDDQFSVERPDGSNFTLKIRSTKLEDSAMYFCASSWDGLAGRYNEQFFGPGTRLTVL.

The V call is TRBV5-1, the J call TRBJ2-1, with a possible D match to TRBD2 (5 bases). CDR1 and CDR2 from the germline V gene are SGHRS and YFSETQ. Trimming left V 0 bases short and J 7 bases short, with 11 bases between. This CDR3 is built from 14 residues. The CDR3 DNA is TGCGCCAGCAGCTTGGCGGTTAGCGAGAATGAGCAGTTCTTC. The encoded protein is CASSLAVSENEQFF.

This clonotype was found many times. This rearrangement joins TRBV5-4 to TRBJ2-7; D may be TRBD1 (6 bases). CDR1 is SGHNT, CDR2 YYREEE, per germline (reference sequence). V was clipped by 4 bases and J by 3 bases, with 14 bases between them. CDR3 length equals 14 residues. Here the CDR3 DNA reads TGTGCCAGCAGCATGACAGGTCTAAACTACGAGCAGTACTTC. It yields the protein CASSMTGLNYEQYF.

The CDR3 spells CAISPGTGSYEQYF. For the CDR3, the DNA is TGTGCCATCAGTCCCGGGACAGGGTCCTACGAGCAGTACTTC. The rearrangement uses TRBV10-3 and TRBJ2-7; 9 bases fit TRBD1. V gave up 5 bases and J gave up 1 base; unmatched junction bases: 3. The CDR3 spans 14 residues. CDR1 is ENHRY and CDR2 is SYGVKD in the germline V gene.

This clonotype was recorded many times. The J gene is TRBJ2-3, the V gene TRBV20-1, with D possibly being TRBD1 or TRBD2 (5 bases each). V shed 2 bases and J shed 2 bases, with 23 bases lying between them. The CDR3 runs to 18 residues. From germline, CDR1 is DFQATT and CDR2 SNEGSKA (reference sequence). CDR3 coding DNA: TGCAGTGCTAGACTAAGTGTATTGGGACCGCCTACCACAGATACGCAGTATTTT. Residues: CSARLSVLGPPTTDTQYF.

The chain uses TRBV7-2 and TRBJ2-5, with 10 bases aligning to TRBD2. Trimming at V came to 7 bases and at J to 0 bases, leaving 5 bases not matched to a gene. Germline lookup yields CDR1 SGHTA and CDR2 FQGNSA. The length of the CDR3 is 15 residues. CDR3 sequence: CASTLTSGHQETQYF. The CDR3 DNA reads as TGTGCCAGCACCCTGACTAGCGGGCACCAAGAGACCCAGTACTTC. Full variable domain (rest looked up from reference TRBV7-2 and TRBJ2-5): GAGVSQSPSNKVTEKGKDVELRCDPISGHTALYWYRQSLGQGLEFLIYFQGNSAPDKSGLPSDRFSAERTGGSVSTLTIQRTQQEDSAVYLCASTLTSGHQETQYFGPGTRLLVL.

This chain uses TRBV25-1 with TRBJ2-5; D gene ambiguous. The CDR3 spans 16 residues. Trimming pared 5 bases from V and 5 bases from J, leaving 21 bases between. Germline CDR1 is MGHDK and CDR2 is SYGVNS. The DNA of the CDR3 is TGTGCCAGCAGTCCCCGGTCCATCCATATCCAGGAGACCCAGTACTTC. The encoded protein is CASSPRSIHIQETQYF. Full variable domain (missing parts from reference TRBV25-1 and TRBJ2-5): EADIYQTPRYLVIGTGKKITLECSQTMGHDKMYWYQQDPGMELHLIHYSYGVNSTEKGDLSSESTVSRIRTEHFPLTLESARPSHTSQYLCASSPRSIHIQETQYFGPGTRLLVL.

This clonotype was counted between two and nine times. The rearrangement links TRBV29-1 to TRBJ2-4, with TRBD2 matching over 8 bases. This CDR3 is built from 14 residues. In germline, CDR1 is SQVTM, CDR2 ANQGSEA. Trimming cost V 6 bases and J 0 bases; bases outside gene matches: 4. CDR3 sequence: CSVVAGTAKNIQYF. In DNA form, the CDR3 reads TGCAGCGTCGTAGCGGGAACAGCCAAAAACATTCAGTACTTC.

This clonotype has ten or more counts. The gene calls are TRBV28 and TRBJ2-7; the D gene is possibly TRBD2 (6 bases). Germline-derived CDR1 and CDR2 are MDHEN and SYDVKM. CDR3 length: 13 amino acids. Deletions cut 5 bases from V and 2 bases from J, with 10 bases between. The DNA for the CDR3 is TGTGCCAGCAGTCGGGGGACCCCCTACGAGCAGTACTTC. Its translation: CASSRGTPYEQYF. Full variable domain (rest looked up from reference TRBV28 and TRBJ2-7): DVKVTQSSRYLVKRTGEKVFLECVQDMDHENMFWYRQDPGLGLRLIYFSYDVKMKEKGDIPEGYSVSREKKERFSLILESASTNQTSMYLCASSRGTPYEQYFGPGTRLTVT.

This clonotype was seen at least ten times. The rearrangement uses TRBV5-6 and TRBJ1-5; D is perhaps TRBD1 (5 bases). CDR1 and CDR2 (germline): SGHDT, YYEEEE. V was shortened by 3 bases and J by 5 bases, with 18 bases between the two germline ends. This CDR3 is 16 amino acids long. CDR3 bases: TGTGCCAGCAGCTGGGGTGGGGGGATGGGCCATCAGCCCCAGCATTTT. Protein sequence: CASSWGGGMGHQPQHF.

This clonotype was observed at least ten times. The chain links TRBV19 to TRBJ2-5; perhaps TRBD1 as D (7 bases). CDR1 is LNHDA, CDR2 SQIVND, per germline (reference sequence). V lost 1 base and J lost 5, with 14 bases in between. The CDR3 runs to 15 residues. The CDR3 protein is CASSIVAAGGETQYF. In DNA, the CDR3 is TGTGCCAGTAGTATAGTGGCCGCAGGGGGGGAGACCCAGTACTTC.

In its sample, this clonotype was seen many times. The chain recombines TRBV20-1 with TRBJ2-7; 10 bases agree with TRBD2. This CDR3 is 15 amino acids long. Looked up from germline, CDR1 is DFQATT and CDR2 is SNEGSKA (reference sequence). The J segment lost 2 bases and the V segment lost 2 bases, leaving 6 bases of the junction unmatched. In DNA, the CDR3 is TGCAGTGCTAGACCCCTAGCGGGGGATACCTACGAGCAGTACTTC. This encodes CSARPLAGDTYEQYF.

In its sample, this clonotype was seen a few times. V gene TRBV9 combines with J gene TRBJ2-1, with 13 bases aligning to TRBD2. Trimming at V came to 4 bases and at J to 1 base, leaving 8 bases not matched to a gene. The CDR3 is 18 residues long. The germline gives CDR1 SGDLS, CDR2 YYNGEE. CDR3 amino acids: CASSKIPTSGGSYNEQFF. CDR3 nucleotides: TGTGCCAGCAGCAAAATCCCGACTAGCGGGGGGTCCTACAATGAGCAGTTCTTC.

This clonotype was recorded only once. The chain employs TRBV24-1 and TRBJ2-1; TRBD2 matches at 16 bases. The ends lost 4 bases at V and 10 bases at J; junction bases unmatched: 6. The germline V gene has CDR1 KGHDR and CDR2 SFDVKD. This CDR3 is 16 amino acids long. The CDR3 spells CATSDPGLAGGGEQFF. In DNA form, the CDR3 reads TGTGCCACCAGTGACCCGGGACTAGCGGGAGGGGGGGAGCAGTTCTTC.

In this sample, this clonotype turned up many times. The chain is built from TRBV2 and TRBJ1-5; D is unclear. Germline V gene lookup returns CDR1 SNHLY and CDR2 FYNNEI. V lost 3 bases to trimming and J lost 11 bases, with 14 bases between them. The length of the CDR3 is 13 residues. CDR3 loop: CASSDVTRGAQHF. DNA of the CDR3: TGTGCCAGCAGTGACGTCACTCGCGGGGCCCAGCATTTT.